A selection of T cell receptor beta chains follows, all from one sample in a study of T-cell memory formation after mild COVID-19. Each CDR3 protein gets one entry after TCRdb re-called the 5' RACE reads with MiXCR. The sample lists around 310,000 distinct CDR3 sequences, 13% to 15% occurring once. Sequencing was carried out using PBMCs or a T cell subset sorted from them (not recorded which). All receptors derive from a man between 18 and 29 years old who had mild COVID-19 (a few samples of this study predate the infection). Cell type and time point are not known. Each CDR3 is given with its conserved first and last residue. Fields, in order: clone size, D gene, J gene, V gene, CDR3 protein, CDR3 DNA. The D gene is left open where the match is weak. Expanded clones get a size class; other rows say once, few or many, or leave the size out.

. . TRBJ1-4 TRBV29-1 CSVRTAGNEKLFF TGCAGCGTGAGGACAGCCGGGAATGAAAAACTGTTTTTT
many . TRBJ2-1 TRBV5-1 CASSLAEGSHNEQFF TGCGCCAGCAGCTTGGCAGAGGGGAGCCACAATGAGCAGTTCTTC
. TRBD1 TRBJ2-2 TRBV7-3 CAISLWTGGSPGELFF TGTGCCATCAGCTTATGGACAGGGGGCTCTCCCGGGGAGCTGTTTTTT
few . TRBJ1-1 TRBV6-2/TRBV6-3 CASSLGLGNTEALF TGTGCCAGCAGCCTGGGACTGGGGAACACTGAAGCTTTATTT
few TRBD1 TRBJ1-3 TRBV28 CASGGQGWDTIYF TGTGCCAGCGGGGGACAGGGGTGGGACACCATATATTTT
. . TRBJ2-3 TRBV7-3 CASSSHSLINTGTDTQYF TGTGCCAGCAGCTCCCACTCCCTTATAAACACGGGGACAGATACGCAGTATTTT
many TRBD2 TRBJ2-1 TRBV5-1 CASSAGGRSITYNEQFF TGCGCCAGCAGTGCGGGGGGTAGGAGCATAACCTACAATGAGCAGTTCTTC
. TRBD2 TRBJ2-3 TRBV11-2 CASSLGLRGTTDTQYF TGTGCCAGCAGCTTAGGATTGCGGGGGACCACAGATACGCAGTATTTT
. . TRBJ2-7 TRBV2 CASGMGPDEQYF TGTGCCAGCGGCATGGGGCCGGACGAGCAGTACTTC
few . TRBJ1-4 TRBV7-9 CASSFISGGPEKLFF TGTGCCAGCAGCTTCATTTCGGGGGGCCCGGAAAAACTGTTTTTT
. . TRBJ2-3 TRBV30 CAWKSADTQYF TGTGCCTGGAAATCGGCAGATACGCAGTATTTT
few TRBD2 TRBJ2-1 TRBV7-9 CASSLGGLAGGLF TGTGCCAGCAGCTTAGGAGGACTAGCGGGGGGCCTCTTC
few . TRBJ1-3 TRBV12-3/TRBV12-4 CASTTEGGTIYF TGTGCCAGCACGACGGAGGGGGGCACCATATATTTT
few . TRBJ1-6 TRBV20-1 CSGSPTGRTNSPLHF TGCAGTGGTAGCCCCACCGGGAGAACCAATTCACCCCTCCACTTT
many TRBD2 TRBJ2-5 TRBV19 CASSLTSGGFETQYF TGTGCCAGTAGCTTGACTAGCGGGGGGTTTGAGACCCAGTACTTC
. TRBD2 TRBJ2-7 TRBV4-1 CASSQSPGLAGEQYF TGCGCCAGCAGCCAAAGCCCGGGACTAGCGGGCGAGCAGTACTTC
. TRBD1 TRBJ2-5 TRBV5-1 CASSSGQGAQETQYF TGCGCCAGCAGCTCGGGACAGGGGGCGCAGGAGACCCAGTACTTC
. TRBD1 TRBJ2-5 TRBV11-1 CASSLNWQGAVETQYF TGTGCCAGCAGCTTAAATTGGCAGGGGGCGGTTGAGACCCAGTACTTC
few . TRBJ2-5 TRBV5-1 CASSYRDPQETQYF TGCGCCAGCAGCTACCGGGACCCTCAAGAGACCCAGTACTTC
few . TRBJ1-2 TRBV15 CATSRGKGDYGYTF TGTGCCACCAGCAGAGGAAAGGGAGACTATGGCTACACCTTC
. . TRBJ1-2 TRBV6-2/TRBV6-3 CASSQAVGYGYTF TGTGCCAGCAGCCAGGCAGTGGGTTATGGCTACACCTTC
. TRBD1 TRBJ1-3 TRBV29-1 CSVRTGRGNTIYF TGCAGCGTTCGGACAGGCCGCGGAAACACCATATATTTT
many . TRBJ1-2 TRBV20-1 CSASGTANYGYTF TGCAGTGCTTCTGGGACGGCAAACTATGGCTACACCTTC
. . TRBJ2-5 TRBV9 CASSVGVVGQETQYF TGTGCCAGCAGCGTAGGGGTAGTGGGCCAAGAGACCCAGTACTTC
. . TRBJ2-5 TRBV9 CASSVGDQETQYF TGTGCCAGCAGCGTGGGGGATCAAGAGACCCAGTACTTC
. . TRBJ2-7 TRBV20-1 CSASLATGYEQYF TGCAGTGCTAGTCTAGCGACCGGCTACGAGCAGTACTTC
. . TRBJ2-7 TRBV5-1 CASSLLSATETSYEQYF TGCGCCAGCAGCTTGCTTTCGGCAACAGAGACCTCCTACGAGCAGTACTTC
few . TRBJ2-6 TRBV4-3 CASSQRRDMANVLTF TGCGCCAGCAGCCAGCGACGGGACATGGCCAACGTCCTGACTTTC
many TRBD2 TRBJ2-5 TRBV7-9 CASSRGGVETQYF TGTGCCAGCAGCCGCGGGGGAGTAGAGACCCAGTACTTC
. . TRBJ2-7 TRBV11-2 CASSLRLGASYEQYF TGTGCCAGCAGCTTAAGGTTGGGGGCCTCCTACGAGCAGTACTTC
many . TRBJ2-1 TRBV19 CASSRQGTGNEQFF TGTGCCAGTAGTCGCCAGGGGACGGGGAATGAGCAGTTCTTC
. TRBD2 TRBJ2-7 TRBV6-2/TRBV6-3 CASSYRRLASLEQYF TGTGCCAGCAGTTACCGCAGACTAGCTTCCCTCGAGCAGTACTTC
. . TRBJ1-1 TRBV7-9 CASSYGPGRRMNTEAFF TGTGCCAGCAGTTATGGGCCGGGACGGCGCATGAACACTGAAGCTTTCTTT
. . TRBJ1-5 TRBV5-1 CASSFTGDRNQPQHF TGCGCCAGCAGCTTTACGGGGGACCGCAATCAGCCCCAGCATTTT
. . TRBJ1-2 TRBV3-1 CASSQGSLRSYTF TGTGCCAGCAGCCAAGGTTCCCTGCGGAGCTACACCTTC
few . TRBJ1-4 TRBV15 CATTTGLINEKLFF TGTGCCACCACAACAGGGTTGATTAATGAAAAACTGTTTTTT
. TRBD1 TRBJ2-3 TRBV7-9 CASSSGTVADTQYF TGTGCCAGCAGCTCCGGGACAGTGGCAGATACGCAGTATTTT
few . TRBJ1-1 TRBV6-5 CASSYGGGVTEAFF TGTGCCAGCAGTTACGGGGGGGGTGTCACTGAAGCTTTCTTT
few . TRBJ2-3 TRBV5-1 CASRQADTQYF TGCGCCAGCAGGCAAGCAGATACGCAGTATTTT
few . TRBJ2-7 TRBV7-2 CASSSTNSYEQYF TGTGCCAGCAGCTCCACGAATTCCTACGAGCAGTACTTC
few . TRBJ1-5 TRBV12-3/TRBV12-4 CASSLRIPQPQHF TGTGCCAGCAGTTTGCGGATTCCTCAGCCCCAGCATTTT
. . TRBJ1-5 TRBV24-1 CATSDLGRENQPQHF TGTGCCACCAGTGATTTGGGCAGGGAAAATCAGCCCCAGCATTTT
. TRBD1 TRBJ1-1 TRBV4-3 CASSSFQGAEAFF TGCGCCAGCAGCTCCTTTCAGGGGGCTGAAGCTTTCTTT